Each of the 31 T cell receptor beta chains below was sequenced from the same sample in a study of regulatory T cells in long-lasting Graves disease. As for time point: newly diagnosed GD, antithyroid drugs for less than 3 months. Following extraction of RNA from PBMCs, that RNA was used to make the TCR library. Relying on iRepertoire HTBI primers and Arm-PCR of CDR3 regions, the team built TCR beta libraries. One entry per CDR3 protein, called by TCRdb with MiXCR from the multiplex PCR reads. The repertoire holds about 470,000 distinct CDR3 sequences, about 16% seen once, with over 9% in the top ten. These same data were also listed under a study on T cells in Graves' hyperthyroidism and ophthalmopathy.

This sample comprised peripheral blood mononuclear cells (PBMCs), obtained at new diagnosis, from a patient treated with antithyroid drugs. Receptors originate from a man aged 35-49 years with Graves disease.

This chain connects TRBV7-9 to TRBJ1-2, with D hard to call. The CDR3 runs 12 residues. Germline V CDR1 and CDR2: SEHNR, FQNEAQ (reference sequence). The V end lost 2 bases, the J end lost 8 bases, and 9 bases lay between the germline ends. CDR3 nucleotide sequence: TGTGCCAGCAGCTTAATGGGAGGGGGCTACACCTTC. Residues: CASSLMGGGYTF.

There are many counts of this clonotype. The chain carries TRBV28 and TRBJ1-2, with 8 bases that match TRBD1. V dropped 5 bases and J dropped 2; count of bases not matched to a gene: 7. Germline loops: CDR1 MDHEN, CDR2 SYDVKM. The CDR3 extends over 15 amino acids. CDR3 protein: CASSRGQDLNYGYTF. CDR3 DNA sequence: TGTGCCAGCAGTCGGGGACAGGACCTGAACTATGGCTACACCTTC.

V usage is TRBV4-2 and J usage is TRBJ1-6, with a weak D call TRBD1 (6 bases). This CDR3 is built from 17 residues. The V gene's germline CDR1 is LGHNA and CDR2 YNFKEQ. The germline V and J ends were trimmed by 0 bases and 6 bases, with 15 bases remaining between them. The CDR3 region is CASSQDWEGGANSPLHF. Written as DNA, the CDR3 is TGTGCCAGCAGCCAAGATTGGGAGGGGGGGGCTAATTCACCCCTCCACTTT.

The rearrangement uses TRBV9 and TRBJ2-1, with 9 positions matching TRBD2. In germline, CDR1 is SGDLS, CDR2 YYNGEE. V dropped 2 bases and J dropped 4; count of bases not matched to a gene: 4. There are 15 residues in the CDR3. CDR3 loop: CASSVSSGVYNEQFF. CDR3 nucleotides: TGTGCCAGCAGCGTTTCTAGCGGGGTATACAATGAGCAGTTCTTC.

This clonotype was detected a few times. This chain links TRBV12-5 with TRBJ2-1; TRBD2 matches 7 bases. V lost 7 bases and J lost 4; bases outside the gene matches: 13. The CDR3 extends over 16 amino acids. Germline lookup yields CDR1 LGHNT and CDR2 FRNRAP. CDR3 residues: CASDNFVASGYNEQFF. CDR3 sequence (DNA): TGTGCTAGTGATAATTTTGTAGCTAGCGGTTACAATGAGCAGTTCTTC.

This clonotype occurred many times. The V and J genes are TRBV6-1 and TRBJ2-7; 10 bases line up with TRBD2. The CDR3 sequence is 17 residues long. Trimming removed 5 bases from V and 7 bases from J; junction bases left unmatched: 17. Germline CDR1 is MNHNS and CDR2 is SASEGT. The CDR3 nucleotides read TGTGCCAGCAGTCCCCCTAGCGGGAGAACTTCGGTCATTGAGCAGTACTTC. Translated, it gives CASSPPSGRTSVIEQYF.

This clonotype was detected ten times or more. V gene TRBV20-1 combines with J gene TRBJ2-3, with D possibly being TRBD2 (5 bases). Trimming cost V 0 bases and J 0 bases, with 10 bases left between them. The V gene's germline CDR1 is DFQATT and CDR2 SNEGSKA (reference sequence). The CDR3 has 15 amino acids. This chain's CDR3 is CSARDARTSTDTQYF. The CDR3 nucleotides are TGCAGTGCTAGAGACGCCCGGACTAGCACAGATACGCAGTATTTT.

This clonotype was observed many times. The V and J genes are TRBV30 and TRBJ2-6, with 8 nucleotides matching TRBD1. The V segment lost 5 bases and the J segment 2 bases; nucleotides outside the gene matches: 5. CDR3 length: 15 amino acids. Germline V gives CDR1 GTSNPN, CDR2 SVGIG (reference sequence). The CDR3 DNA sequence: TGTGCCTGGGGACAGGGTACCACTGGGGCCAACGTCCTGACTTTC. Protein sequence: CAWGQGTTGANVLTF.

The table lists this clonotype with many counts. Written as DNA, the CDR3 is TGTGCCAGCAACATACCCGGGACAGGGTACGAGCAGTACTTC. It specifies CASNIPGTGYEQYF. The chain has TRBV28 and TRBJ2-7; 9 bases are a match to TRBD1. In germline, CDR1 is MDHEN, CDR2 SYDVKM. The J segment lost 4 bases and the V segment lost 7 bases, leaving 8 bases of the junction unmatched. The CDR3 has 14 amino acids.

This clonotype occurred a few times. DNA of the CDR3: TGTGCCAGCAGTTACTCACTAGCGGGAGGCCCCCCGGGCACAGATACGCAGTATTTT. It codes for CASSYSLAGGPPGTDTQYF. V usage is TRBV6-9 and J usage is TRBJ2-3, with TRBD2 matching over 12 bases. CDR3 length: 19 amino acids. Per the germline V gene, CDR1 is MNHGY and CDR2 is SVAAGI. V shed 3 bases and J 1 base; nucleotides not matched to a gene: 11.

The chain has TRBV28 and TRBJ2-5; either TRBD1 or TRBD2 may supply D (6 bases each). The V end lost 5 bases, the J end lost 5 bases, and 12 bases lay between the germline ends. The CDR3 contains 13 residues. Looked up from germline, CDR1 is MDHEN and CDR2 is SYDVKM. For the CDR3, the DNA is TGTGCCAGCAGTGGAGGGGGAAGGGAGACCCAGTACTTC. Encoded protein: CASSGGGRETQYF.

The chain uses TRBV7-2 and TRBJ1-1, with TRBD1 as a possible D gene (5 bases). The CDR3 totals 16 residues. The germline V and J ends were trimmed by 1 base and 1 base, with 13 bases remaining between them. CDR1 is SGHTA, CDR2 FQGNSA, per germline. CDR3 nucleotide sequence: TGTGCCAGCAGCTTAGGGGGGGGAACTAAGAACACTGAAGCTTTCTTT. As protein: CASSLGGGTKNTEAFF.

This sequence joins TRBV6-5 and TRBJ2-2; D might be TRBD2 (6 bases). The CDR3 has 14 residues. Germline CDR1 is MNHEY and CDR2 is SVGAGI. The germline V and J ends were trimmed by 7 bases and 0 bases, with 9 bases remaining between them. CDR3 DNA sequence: TGTGCCAGCATATGGGGGGCGAACACCGGGGAGCTGTTTTTT. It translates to CASIWGANTGELFF.

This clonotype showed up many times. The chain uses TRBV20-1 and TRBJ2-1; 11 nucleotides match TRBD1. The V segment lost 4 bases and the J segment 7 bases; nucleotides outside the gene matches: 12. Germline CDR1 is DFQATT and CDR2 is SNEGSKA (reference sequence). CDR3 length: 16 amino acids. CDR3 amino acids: CSANGQGARGSNEQFF. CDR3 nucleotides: TGCAGTGCTAACGGACAGGGGGCCCGGGGCTCTAATGAGCAGTTCTTC.

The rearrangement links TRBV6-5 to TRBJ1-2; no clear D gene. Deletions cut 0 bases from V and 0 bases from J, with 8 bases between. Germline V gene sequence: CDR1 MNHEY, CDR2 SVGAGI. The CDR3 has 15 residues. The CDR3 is CASSYSLSANYGYTF. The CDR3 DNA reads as TGTGCCAGCAGTTACTCGTTGTCAGCTAACTATGGCTACACCTTC.

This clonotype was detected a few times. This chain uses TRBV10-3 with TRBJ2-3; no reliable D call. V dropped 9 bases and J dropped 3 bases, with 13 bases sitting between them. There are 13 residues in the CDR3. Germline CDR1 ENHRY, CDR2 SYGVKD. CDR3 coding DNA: TGTGCCATAAGGGCAGGTGGAACAGATACGCAGTATTTT. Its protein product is CAIRAGGTDTQYF.

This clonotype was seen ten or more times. The CDR3 DNA is TGTGCCAGCAGTGGACAGGCCCTAGCCAAAAACATTCAGTACTTC. Its translation: CASSGQALAKNIQYF. The rearrangement links TRBV2 to TRBJ2-4, with D possibly being TRBD1 (6 bases). CDR1 is SNHLY, CDR2 FYNNEI, per germline. The CDR3 consists of 15 residues. Trimming cost V 4 bases and J 0 bases, with 10 bases left between them.

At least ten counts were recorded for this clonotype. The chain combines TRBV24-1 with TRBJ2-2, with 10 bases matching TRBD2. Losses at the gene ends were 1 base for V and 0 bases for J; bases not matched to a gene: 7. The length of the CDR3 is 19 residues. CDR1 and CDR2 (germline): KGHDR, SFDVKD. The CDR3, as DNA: TGTGCCACCAGTGATTTCTTCGGGACTAGCGAAACGAACACCGGGGAGCTGTTTTTT. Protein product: CATSDFFGTSETNTGELFF.

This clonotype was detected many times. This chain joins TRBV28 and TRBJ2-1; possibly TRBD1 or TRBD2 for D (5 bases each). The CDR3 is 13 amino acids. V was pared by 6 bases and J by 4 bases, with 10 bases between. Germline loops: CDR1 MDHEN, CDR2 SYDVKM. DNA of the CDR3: TGTGCCAGCAGCCGGGACGGATACAATGAGCAGTTCTTC. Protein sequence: CASSRDGYNEQFF.

This CDR3 reads CASSQEGTAGPPYEQYF. CDR3 nucleotide sequence: TGCGCCAGCAGCCAAGAGGGGACGGCAGGCCCTCCCTACGAGCAGTACTTC. The V gene is TRBV4-1, the J gene TRBJ2-7; perhaps D is TRBD1 or TRBD2 (5 bases each). The CDR3 spans 17 residues. V lost 0 bases to trimming and J lost 2 bases, with 17 bases between them. Germline loops: CDR1 MGHRA, CDR2 YSYEKL.

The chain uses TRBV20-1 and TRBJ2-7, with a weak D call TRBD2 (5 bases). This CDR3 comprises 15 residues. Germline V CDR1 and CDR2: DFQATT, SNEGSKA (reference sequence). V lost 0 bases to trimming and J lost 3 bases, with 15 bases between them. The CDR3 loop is CSARDFRGGDYEQYF. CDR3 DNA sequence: TGCAGTGCTAGAGATTTCCGGGGTGGGGACTACGAGCAGTACTTC.

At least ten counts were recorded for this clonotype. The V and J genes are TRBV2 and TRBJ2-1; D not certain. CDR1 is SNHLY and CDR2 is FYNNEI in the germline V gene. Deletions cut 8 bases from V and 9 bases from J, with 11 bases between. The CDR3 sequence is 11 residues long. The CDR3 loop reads CASGPFGEQFF. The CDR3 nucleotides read TGTGCCAGCGGACCGTTTGGTGAGCAGTTCTTC.

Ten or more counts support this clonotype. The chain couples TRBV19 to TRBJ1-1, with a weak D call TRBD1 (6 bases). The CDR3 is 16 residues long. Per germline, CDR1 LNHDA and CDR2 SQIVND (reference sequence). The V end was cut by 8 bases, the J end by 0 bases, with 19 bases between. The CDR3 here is CASGPQGRRMNTEAFF. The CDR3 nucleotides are TGTGCCAGTGGACCACAGGGTCGACGGATGAACACTGAAGCTTTCTTT.

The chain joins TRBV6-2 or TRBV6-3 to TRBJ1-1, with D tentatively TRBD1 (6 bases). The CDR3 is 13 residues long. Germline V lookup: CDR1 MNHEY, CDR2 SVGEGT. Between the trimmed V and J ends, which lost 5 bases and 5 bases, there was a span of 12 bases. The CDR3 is CASSPQGKTEAFF. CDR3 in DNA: TGTGCCAGCAGTCCCCAGGGGAAAACTGAAGCTTTCTTT.

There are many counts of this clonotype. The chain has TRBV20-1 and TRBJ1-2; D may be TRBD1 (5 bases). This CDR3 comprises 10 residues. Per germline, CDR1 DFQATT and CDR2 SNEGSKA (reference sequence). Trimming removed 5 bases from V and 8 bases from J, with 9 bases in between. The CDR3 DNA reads TGCAGTGCTTGGGACGCGGGCTACACCTTC. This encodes CSAWDAGYTF.

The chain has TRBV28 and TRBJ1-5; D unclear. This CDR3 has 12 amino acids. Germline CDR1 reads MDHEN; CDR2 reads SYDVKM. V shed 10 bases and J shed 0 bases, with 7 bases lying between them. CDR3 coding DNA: TGTGCCACCGGGGTTAGCAATCAGCCCCAGCATTTT. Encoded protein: CATGVSNQPQHF. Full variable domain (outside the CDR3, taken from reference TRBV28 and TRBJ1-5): DVKVTQSSRYLVKRTGEKVFLECVQDMDHENMFWYRQDPGLGLRLIYFSYDVKMKEKGDIPEGYSVSREKKERFSLILESASTNQTSMYLCATGVSNQPQHFGDGTRLSIL.

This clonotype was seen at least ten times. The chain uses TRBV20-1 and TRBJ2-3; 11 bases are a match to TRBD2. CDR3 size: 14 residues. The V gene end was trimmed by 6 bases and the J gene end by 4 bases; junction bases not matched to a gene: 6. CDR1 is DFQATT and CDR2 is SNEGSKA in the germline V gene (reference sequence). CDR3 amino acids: CSAELAGVADTQYF. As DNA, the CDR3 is TGCAGTGCAGAACTAGCGGGAGTGGCAGATACGCAGTATTTT.

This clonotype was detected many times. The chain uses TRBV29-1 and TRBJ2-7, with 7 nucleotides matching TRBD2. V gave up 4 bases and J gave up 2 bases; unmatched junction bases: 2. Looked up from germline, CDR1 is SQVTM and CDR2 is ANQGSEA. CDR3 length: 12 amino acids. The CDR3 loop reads CSVGGGAYEQYF. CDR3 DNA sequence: TGCAGCGTTGGGGGGGGTGCCTACGAGCAGTACTTC.

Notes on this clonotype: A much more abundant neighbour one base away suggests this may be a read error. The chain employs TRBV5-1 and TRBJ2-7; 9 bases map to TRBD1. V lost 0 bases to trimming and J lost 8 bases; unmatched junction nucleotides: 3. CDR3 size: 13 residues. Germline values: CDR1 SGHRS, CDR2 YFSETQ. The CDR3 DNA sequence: TGCGCCAGCAGCTTGGGGGGGACAGGGAAGCAGTACTTC. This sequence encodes CASSLGGTGKQYF. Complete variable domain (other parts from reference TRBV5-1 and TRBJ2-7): KAGVTQTPRYLIKTRGQQVTLSCSPISGHRSVSWYQQTPGQGLQFLFEYFSETQRNKGNFPGRFSGRQFSNSRSEMNVSTLELGDSALYLCASSLGGTGKQYFGPGTRLTVT.

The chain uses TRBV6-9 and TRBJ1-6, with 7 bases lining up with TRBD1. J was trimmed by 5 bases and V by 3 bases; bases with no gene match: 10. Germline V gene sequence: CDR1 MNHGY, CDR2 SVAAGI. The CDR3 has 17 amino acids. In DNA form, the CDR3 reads TGTGCCAGCAGTTACAGGGGATCGGGACAGAATAATTCACCCCTCCACTTT. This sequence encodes CASSYRGSGQNNSPLHF.

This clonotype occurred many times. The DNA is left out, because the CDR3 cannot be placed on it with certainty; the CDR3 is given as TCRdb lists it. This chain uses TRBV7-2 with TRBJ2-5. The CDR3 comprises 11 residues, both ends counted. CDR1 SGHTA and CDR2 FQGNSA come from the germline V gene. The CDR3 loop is CASSSSETQYF.